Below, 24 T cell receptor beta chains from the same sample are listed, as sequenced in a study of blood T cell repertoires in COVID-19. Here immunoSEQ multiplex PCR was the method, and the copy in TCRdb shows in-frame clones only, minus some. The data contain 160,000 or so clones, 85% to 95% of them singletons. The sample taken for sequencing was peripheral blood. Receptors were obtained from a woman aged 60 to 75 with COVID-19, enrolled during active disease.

The CDR3 region is CASSLEGGWSNQPQHF. DNA for the CDR3: TGTGCCAGCAGCTTAGAAGGGGGATGGAGCAATCAGCCCCAGCATTTT. The rearrangement joins TRBV7-8 to TRBJ1-5; perhaps TRBD1 as D (6 bases). The CDR3 runs 16 residues. Germline CDR1 and CDR2: SGHVS and FQNEAQ. Between the trimmed V and J ends, which lost 1 base and 1 base, there was a span of 11 bases.

The CDR3 loop reads CASSRPTGGNYGYTF. For the CDR3, the DNA is TGTGCCAGCAGCCGACCGACAGGGGGCAACTATGGCTACACCTTC. This rearrangement joins TRBV4-2 to TRBJ1-2; 10 bases are shared with TRBD1. The CDR3 sequence is 15 residues long. The ends lost 4 bases at V and 2 bases at J; junction bases unmatched: 4. Germline loops: CDR1 LGHNA, CDR2 YNFKEQ.

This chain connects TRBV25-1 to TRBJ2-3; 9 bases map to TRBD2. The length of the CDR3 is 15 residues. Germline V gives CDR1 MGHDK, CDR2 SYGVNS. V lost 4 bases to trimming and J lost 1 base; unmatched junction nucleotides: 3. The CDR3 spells CASSGKRGGTDTQYF. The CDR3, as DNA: TGTGCCAGCAGTGGGAAGCGGGGGGGCACAGATACGCAGTATTTT.

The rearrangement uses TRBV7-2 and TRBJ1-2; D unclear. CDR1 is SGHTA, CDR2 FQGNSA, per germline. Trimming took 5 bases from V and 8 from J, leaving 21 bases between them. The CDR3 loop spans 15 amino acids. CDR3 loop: CASSPSGAERWGYTF. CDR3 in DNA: TGTGCCAGCAGCCCCTCTGGAGCAGAAAGATGGGGCTACACCTTC.

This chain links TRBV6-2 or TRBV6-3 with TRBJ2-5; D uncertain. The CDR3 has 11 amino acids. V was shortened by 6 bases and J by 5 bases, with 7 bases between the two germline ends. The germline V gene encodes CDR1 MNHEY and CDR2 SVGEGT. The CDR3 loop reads CASSTGETQYF. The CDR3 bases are TGTGCCAGCAGCACCGGGGAGACCCAGTACTTC.

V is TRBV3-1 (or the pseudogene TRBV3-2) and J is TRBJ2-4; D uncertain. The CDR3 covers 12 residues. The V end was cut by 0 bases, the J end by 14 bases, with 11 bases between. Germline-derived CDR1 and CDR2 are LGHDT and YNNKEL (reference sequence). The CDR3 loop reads CASSQDPGLEYF. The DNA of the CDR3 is TGTGCCAGCAGCCAAGATCCCGGGTTGGAGTACTTC.

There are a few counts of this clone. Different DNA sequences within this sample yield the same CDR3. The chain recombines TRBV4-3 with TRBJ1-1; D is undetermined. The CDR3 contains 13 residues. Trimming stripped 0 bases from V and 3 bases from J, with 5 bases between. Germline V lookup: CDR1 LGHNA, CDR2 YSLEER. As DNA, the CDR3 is TGCGCCAGCAGCCAAGATCGGTACACTGAAGCTTTCTTT. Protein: CASSQDRYTEAFF.

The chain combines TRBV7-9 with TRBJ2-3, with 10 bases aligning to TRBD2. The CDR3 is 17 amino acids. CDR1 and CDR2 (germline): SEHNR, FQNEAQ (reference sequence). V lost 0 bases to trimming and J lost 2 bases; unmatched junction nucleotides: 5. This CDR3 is CASSLAISGGDTDTQYF. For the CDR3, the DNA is TGTGCCAGCAGCTTAGCAATCAGCGGGGGGGACACAGATACGCAGTATTTT.

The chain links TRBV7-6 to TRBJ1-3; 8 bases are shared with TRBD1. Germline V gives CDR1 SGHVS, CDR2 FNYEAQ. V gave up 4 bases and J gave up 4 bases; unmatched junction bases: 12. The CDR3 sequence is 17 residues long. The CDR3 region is CASSSLLQGAKGNTIYF. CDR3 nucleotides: TGTGCCAGCAGCTCGTTACTTCAGGGGGCCAAAGGAAACACCATATATTTT.

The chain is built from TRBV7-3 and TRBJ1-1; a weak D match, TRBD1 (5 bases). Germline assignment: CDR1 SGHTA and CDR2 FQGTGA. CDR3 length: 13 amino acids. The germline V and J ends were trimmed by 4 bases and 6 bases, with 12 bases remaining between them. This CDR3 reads CASSYQGIAEAFF. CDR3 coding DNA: TGTGCCAGCAGCTACCAGGGAATAGCTGAAGCTTTCTTT.

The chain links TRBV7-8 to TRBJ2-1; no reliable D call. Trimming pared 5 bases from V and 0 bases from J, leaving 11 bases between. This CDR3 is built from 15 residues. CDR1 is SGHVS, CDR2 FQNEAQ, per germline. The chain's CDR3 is CASSLQALSYNEQFF. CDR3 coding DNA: TGTGCCAGCAGCCTTCAGGCACTCTCCTACAATGAGCAGTTCTTC.

In nucleotides, the CDR3 is TGTGCCAGCAGTTTAAGACTAGCGGGGCGATCAGATACGCAGTATTTT. It yields the protein CASSLRLAGRSDTQYF. J is TRBJ2-3 and V is TRBV27; 11 bases align to TRBD2. This CDR3 comprises 16 residues. The J segment lost 4 bases and the V segment lost 2 bases, leaving 5 bases of the junction unmatched. The germline V gene encodes CDR1 MNHEY and CDR2 SMNVEV (reference sequence).

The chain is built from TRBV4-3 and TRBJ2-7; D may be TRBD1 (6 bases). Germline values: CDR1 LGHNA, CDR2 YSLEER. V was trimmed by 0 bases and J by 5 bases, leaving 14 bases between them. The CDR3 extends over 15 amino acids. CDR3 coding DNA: TGCGCCAGCAGCCAAGATTACAGGGCGGCCGACGAGCAGTACTTC. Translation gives CASSQDYRAADEQYF.

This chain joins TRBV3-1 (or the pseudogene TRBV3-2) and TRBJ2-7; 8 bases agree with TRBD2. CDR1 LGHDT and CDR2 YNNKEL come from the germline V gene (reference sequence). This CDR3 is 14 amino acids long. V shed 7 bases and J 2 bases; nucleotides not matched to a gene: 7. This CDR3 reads CASTGGGGPYEQYF. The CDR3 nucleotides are TGTGCCAGCACCGGGGGCGGGGGGCCCTACGAGCAGTACTTC.

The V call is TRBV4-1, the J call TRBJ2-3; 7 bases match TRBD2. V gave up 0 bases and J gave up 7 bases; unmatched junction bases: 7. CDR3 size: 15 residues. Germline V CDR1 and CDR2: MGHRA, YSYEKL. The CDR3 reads CASSQEGSGVYTQYF. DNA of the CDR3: TGCGCCAGCAGCCAAGAAGGGAGCGGGGTTTATACGCAGTATTTT.

The DNA of the CDR3 is TGTGCCAGCAGCCCGGGGGGCCAGACTACAGATACGCAGTATTTT. This codes for CASSPGGQTTDTQYF. V and J are TRBV14 and TRBJ2-3; a possible D gene is TRBD2 (7 bases). Trimming removed 4 bases from V and 3 bases from J, with 14 bases in between. Per the germline V gene, CDR1 is SGHDN and CDR2 is FVKESK. CDR3 size: 15 residues.

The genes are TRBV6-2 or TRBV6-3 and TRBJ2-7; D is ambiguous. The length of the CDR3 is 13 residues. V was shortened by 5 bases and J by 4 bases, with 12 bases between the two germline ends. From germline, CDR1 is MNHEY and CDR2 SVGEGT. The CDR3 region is CASSGNNYYEQYF. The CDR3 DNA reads TGTGCCAGCAGTGGTAACAATTATTACGAGCAGTACTTC.

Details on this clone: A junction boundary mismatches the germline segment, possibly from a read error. CDR3 DNA: TGTGTCAGCAAGCAGGCGACGAACACTGAAGCTTTCTTT. This encodes CVSKQATNTEAFF. The chain joins TRBV6-5 to TRBJ1-1, with D uncertain. Germline lookup yields CDR1 MNHEY and CDR2 SVGAGI. This CDR3 region has 13 residues.

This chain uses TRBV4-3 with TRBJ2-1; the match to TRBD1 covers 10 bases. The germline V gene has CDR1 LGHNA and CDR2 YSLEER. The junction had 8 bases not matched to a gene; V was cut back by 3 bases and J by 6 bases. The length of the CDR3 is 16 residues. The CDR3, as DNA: TGCGCCAGCAGCCAGAGGCCGGGGACAGGGGTCAATGAGCAGTTCTTC. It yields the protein CASSQRPGTGVNEQFF.

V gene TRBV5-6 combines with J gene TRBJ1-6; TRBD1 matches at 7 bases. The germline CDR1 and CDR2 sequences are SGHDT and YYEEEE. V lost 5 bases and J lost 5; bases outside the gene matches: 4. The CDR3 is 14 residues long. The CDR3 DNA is TGTGCCAGCAGTATGGGACAGAATAATTCACCCCTCCACTTT. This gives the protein CASSMGQNNSPLHF.

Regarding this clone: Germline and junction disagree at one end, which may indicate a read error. CDR3 coding DNA: TGTGCTAGCAGCTCATCAGAATTCACTGAAGCTTTCTTT. Residues: CASSSSEFTEAFF. V usage is TRBV7-7 and J usage is TRBJ1-1, with no clear D. Germline assignment: CDR1 SSHAT and CDR2 FNYEAQ (reference sequence). The length of the CDR3 is 13 residues.

CDR3 nucleotide sequence: TGTGCCGCTATAAGGGAGGGTTCCTACGAGCAGTACTTC. Protein sequence: CAAIREGSYEQYF. The chain combines TRBV6-6 with TRBJ2-7, with TRBD2 identical over 7 bases. The CDR3 extends over 13 amino acids. Germline loops: CDR1 MNHNY, CDR2 SVGAGI (reference sequence). V trimming: 11 bases; J trimming: 1 base; junction bases outside the gene matches: 8.

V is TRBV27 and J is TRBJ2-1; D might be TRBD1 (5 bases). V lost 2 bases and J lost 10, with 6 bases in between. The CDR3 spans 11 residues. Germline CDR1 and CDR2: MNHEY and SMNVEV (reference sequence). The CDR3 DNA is TGTGCCAGCAGTTTAGGGGCGGAGCAGTTCTTC. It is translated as CASSLGAEQFF.

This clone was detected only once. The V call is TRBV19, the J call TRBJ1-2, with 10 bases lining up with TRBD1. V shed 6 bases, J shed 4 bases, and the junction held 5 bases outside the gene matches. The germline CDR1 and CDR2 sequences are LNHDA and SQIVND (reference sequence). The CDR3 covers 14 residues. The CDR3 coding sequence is TGTGCCAGTAGAGAGACAGGGGGCATCTATGGCTACACCTTC. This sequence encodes CASRETGGIYGYTF.